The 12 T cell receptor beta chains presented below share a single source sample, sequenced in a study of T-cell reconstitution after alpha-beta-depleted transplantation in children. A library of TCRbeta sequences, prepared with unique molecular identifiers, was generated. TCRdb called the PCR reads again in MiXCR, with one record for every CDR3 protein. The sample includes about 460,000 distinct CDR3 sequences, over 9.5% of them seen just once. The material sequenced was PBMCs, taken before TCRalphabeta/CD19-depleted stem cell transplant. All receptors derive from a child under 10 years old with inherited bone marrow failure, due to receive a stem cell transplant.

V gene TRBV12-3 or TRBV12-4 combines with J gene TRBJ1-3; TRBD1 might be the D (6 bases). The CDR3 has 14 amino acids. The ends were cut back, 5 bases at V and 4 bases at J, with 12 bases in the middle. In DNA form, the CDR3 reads TGTGCCAGCAGTGGGGGACAAGACGGAAACACCATATATTTT. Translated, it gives CASSGGQDGNTIYF.

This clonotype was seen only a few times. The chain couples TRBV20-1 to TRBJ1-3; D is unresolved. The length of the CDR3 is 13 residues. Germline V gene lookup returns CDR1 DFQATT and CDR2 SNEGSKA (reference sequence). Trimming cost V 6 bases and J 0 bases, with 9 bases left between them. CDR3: CSAFRPSGNTIYF. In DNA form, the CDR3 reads TGCAGTGCCTTCCGGCCCTCTGGAAACACCATATATTTT.

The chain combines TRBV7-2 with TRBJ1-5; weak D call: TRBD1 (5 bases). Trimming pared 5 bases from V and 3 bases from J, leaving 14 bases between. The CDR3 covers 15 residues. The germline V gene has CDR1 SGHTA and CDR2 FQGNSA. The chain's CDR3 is CASSPVRGVNQPQHF. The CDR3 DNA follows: TGTGCCAGCAGCCCGGTACGGGGGGTCAATCAGCCCCAGCATTTT.

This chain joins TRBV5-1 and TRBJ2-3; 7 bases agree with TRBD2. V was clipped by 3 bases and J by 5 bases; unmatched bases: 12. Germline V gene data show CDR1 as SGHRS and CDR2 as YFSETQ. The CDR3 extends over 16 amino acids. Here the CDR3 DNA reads TGCGCCAGCAGCTCACGACTAGCACGAGGGAGAGATACGCAGTATTTT. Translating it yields CASSSRLARGRDTQYF.

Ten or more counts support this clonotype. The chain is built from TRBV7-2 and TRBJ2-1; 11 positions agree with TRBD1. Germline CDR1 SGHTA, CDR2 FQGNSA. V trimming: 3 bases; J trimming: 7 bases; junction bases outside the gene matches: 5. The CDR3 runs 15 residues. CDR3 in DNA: TGTGCCAGCAGCTTGCCGGACAGGGGGCGGAATGAGCAGTTCTTC. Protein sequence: CASSLPDRGRNEQFF.

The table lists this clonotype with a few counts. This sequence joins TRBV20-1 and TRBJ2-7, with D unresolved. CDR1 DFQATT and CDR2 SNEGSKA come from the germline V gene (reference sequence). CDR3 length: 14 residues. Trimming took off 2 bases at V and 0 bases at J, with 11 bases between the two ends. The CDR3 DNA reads TGCAGTGCTAGAACCCGACTTTCCTCCTACGAGCAGTACTTC. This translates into CSARTRLSSYEQYF.

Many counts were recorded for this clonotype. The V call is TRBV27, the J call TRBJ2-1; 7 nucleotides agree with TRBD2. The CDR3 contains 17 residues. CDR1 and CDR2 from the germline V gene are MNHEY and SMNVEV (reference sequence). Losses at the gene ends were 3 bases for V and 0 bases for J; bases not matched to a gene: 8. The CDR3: CASSFGVAGFSYNEQFF. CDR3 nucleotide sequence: TGTGCCAGCAGTTTCGGTGTAGCGGGCTTCTCCTACAATGAGCAGTTCTTC.

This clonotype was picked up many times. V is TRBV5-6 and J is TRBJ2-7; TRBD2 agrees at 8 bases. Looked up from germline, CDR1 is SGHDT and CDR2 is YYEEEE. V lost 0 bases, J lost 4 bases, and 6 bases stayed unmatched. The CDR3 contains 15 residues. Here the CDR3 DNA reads TGTGCCAGCAGCTTGGCGAGCGGGAGAACTTACGAGCAGTACTTC. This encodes CASSLASGRTYEQYF.

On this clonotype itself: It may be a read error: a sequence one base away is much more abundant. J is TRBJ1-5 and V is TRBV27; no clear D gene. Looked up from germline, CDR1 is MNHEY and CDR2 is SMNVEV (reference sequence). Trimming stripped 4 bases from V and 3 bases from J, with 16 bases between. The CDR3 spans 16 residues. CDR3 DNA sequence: TGTGCCAGCAGTTCATCCTGGGGAGAGGACAATCAGCCCCAGCATTTT. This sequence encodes CASSSSWGEDNQPQHF.

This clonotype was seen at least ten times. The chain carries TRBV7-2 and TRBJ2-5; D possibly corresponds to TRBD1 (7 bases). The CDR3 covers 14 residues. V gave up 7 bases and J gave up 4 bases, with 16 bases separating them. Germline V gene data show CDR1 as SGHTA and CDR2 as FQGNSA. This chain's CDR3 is CASTKGGQLETQYF. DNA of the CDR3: TGTGCCAGCACAAAGGGGGGACAGTTAGAGACCCAGTACTTC.

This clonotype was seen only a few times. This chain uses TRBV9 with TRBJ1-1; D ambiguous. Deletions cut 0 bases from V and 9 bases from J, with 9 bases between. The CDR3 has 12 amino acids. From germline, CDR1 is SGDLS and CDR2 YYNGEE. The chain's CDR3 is CASSVGDSKAFF. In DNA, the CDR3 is TGTGCCAGCAGCGTAGGAGACTCCAAAGCTTTCTTT.

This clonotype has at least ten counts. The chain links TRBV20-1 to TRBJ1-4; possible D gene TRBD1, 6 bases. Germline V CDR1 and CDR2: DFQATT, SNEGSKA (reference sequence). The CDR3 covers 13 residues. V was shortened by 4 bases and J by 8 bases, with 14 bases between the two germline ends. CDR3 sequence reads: CSATGGRKEKLFF. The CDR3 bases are TGCAGTGCTACGGGGGGGCGGAAAGAAAAACTGTTTTTT.